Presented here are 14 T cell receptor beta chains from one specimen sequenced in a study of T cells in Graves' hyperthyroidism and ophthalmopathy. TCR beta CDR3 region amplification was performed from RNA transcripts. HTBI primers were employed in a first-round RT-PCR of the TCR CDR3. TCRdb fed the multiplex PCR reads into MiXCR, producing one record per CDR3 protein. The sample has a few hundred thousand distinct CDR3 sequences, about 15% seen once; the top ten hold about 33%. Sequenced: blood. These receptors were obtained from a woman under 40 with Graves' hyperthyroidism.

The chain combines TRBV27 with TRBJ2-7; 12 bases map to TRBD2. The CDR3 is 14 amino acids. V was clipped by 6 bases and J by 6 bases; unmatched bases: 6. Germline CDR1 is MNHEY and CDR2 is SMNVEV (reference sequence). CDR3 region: CASRVGTSGREQYF. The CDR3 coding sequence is TGTGCCAGCAGGGTGGGGACTAGCGGGCGCGAGCAGTACTTC.

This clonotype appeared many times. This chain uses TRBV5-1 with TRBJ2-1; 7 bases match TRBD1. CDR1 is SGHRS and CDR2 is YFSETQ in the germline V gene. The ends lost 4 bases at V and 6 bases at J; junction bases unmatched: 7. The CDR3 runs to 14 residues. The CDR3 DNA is TGCGCCAGCAGCAAGGGGGCAGGGGGCAATGAGCAGTTCTTC. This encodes CASSKGAGGNEQFF.

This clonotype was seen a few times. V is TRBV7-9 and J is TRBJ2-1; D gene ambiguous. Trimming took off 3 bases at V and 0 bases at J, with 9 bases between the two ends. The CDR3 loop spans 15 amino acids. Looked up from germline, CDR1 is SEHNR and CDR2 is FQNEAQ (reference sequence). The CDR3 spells CASSFAWSSYNEQFF. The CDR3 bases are TGTGCCAGCAGCTTTGCATGGAGCTCCTACAATGAGCAGTTCTTC.

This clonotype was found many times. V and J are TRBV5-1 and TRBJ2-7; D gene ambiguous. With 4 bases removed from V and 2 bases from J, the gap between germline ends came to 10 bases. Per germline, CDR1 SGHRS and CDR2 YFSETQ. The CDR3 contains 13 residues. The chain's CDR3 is CASSPPAAYEQYF. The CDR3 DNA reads TGCGCCAGCAGCCCACCTGCTGCCTACGAGCAGTACTTC.

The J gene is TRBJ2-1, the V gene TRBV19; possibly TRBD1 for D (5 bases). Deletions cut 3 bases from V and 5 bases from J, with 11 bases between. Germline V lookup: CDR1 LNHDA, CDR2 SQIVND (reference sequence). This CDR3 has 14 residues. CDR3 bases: TGTGCCAGTAGTATCCGCAGGGCTAACAATGAGCAGTTCTTC. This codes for CASSIRRANNEQFF.

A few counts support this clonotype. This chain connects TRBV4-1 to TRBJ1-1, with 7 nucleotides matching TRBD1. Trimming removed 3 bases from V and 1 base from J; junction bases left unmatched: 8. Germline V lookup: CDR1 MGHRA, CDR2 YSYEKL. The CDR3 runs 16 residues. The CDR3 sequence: CASSHNGQATNTEAFF. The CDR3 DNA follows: TGCGCCAGCAGCCATAACGGACAGGCGACGAACACTGAAGCTTTCTTT.

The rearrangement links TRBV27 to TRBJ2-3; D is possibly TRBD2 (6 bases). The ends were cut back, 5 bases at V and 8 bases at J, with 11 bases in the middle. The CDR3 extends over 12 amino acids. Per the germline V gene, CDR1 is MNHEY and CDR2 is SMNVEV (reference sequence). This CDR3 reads CASSGPGVTQYF. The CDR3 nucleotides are TGTGCCAGCAGTGGTCCGGGGGTTACGCAGTATTTT.

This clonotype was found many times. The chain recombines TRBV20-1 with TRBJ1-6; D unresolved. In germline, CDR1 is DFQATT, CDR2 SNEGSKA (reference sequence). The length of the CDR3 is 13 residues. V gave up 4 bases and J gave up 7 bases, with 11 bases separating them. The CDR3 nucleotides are TGCAGTGCTATCCCAGCACAAAATTCACCCCTCCACTTT. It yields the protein CSAIPAQNSPLHF.

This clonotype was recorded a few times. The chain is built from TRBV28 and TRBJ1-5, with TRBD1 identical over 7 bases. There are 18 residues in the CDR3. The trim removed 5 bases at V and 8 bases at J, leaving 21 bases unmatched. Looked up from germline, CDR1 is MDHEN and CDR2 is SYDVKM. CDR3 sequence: CASSTRTIKTGKMEPQHF. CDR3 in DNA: TGTGCCAGCAGTACACGCACCATTAAGACAGGGAAGATGGAGCCCCAGCATTTT.

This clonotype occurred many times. The CDR3 spells CASSGRGPQETQYF. The DNA for the CDR3 is TGTGCCAGCTCCGGGCGGGGGCCCCAAGAGACCCAGTACTTC. The chain is built from TRBV18 and TRBJ2-5, with D tentatively TRBD2 (7 bases). The V end was cut by 6 bases, the J end by 1 base, with 12 bases between. There are 14 residues in the CDR3. CDR1 and CDR2 from the germline V gene are KGHSH and LQKENI. Full variable domain (outside the CDR3, taken from reference TRBV18 and TRBJ2-5): NAGVMQNPRHLVRRRGQEARLRCSPMKGHSHVYWYRQLPEEGLKFMVYLQKENIIDESGMPKERFSAEFPKEGPSILRIQQVVRGDSAAYFCASSGRGPQETQYFGPGTRLLVL.

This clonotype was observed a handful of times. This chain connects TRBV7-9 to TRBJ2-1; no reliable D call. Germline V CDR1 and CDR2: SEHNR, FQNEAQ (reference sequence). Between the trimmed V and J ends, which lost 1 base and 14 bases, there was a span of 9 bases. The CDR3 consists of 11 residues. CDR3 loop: CASSLGTDEFF. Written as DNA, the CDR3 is TGTGCCAGCAGCTTAGGGACGGACGAGTTCTTC.

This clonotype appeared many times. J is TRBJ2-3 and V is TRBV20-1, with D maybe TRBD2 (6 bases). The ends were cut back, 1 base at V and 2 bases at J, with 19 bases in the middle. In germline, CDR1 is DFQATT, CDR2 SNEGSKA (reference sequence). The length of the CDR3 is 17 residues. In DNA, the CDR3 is TGCAGTGCTAGAGCCCTACTTGGGGGGAAGACCACAGATACGCAGTATTTT. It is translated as CSARALLGGKTTDTQYF.

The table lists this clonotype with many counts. CDR3 region: CASSLRGTYEQYF. CDR3 bases: TGTGCCAGCAGTTTGCGGGGAACCTACGAGCAGTACTTC. This rearrangement joins TRBV27 to TRBJ2-7; TRBD2 is a possible D gene (6 bases). This CDR3 region has 13 residues. V lost 3 bases and J lost 2, with 8 bases in between. Germline CDR1 MNHEY, CDR2 SMNVEV (reference sequence).

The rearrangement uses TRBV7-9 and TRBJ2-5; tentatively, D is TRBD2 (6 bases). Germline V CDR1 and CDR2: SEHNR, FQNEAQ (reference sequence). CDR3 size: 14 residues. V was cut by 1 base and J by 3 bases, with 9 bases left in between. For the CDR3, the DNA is TGTGCCAGCAGCTTAGGAGGAGGGAAAGAGACCCAGTACTTC. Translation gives CASSLGGGKETQYF.